The rows below give T cell receptor beta chains drawn from one sample of a study of monozygotic twins with cystic fibrosis. Here immunoSEQ multiplex PCR was the method, and the copy in TCRdb shows in-frame clones only, minus some. The sample contains roughly 11,000 clones, approximately 85% of which appear only once. The sequencing sample was made of blood. These receptors originate from a man between 18 and 35 years old with cystic fibrosis. Each CDR3 is given with its conserved first and last residue. The D gene is left open where the match is weak. Clone size appears in some rows only: once, few, many, or a class for an expanded clone.

TRBV6-4	TRBJ2-1	once	NA	CASSDSGEAYNEQFF	TGTGCCAGCAGTGACTCGGGAGAGGCCTACAATGAGCAGTTCTTC
TRBV9	TRBJ2-3	NA	NA	CASSVDPDTQYF	TGTGCCAGCAGCGTAGATCCGGATACGCAGTATTTT
TRBV5-1	TRBJ2-5	NA	NA	CASSLVQQETQYF	TGCGCCAGCAGCTTGGTCCAGCAAGAGACCCAGTACTTC
TRBV5-5	TRBJ1-6	NA	NA	CASSLNRLNSPLHF	TGTGCCAGCAGCTTGAACAGACTAAATTCACCCCTCCACTTT
TRBV18	TRBJ2-7	few	TRBD2	CASSASGTYEQYF	TGTGCCAGCTCGGCTAGCGGGACCTACGAGCAGTACTTC
TRBV7-2	TRBJ1-5	NA	NA	CASSLVPLGAGGNQPQHF	TGTGCCAGCAGCTTAGTTCCATTGGGGGCGGGAGGCAATCAGCCCCAGCATTTT
TRBV5-1	TRBJ1-4	once	NA	CASSFLGGRTTNEKLFF	TGCGCCAGCAGCTTCTTGGGGGGGAGGACGACTAATGAAAAACTGTTTTTT
TRBV4-2	TRBJ1-2	NA	NA	CASSQDAWTTYGYTF	TGTGCCAGCAGCCAAGATGCCTGGACAACGTATGGCTACACCTTC
TRBV7-2	TRBJ2-7	NA	TRBD1	CASSLEGTGAYEQYF	TGTGCCAGCAGCTTAGAAGGGACAGGAGCCTACGAGCAGTACTTC
TRBV19	TRBJ1-1	NA	NA	CASSIGGTQNTEAFF	TGTGCCAGTAGTATAGGCGGGACACAGAACACTGAAGCTTTCTTT
TRBV19	TRBJ1-5	NA	NA	CASSIREPRQPQHF	TGTGCCAGTAGTATAAGGGAGCCCCGTCAGCCCCAGCATTTT
TRBV18	TRBJ1-1	NA	NA	CASSPPGGEETEAFF	TGTGCCAGCTCACCACCGGGGGGCGAGGAAACTGAAGCTTTCTTT
TRBV2	TRBJ1-2	NA	TRBD1	CASRGIGQGLANYGYTF	TGTGCCAGCAGGGGTATCGGACAGGGCCTAGCTAACTATGGCTACACCTTC
TRBV2	TRBJ1-5	NA	NA	CASRRRVDNQPQHF	TGTGCCAGCAGGCGCAGGGTGGACAATCAGCCCCAGCATTTT